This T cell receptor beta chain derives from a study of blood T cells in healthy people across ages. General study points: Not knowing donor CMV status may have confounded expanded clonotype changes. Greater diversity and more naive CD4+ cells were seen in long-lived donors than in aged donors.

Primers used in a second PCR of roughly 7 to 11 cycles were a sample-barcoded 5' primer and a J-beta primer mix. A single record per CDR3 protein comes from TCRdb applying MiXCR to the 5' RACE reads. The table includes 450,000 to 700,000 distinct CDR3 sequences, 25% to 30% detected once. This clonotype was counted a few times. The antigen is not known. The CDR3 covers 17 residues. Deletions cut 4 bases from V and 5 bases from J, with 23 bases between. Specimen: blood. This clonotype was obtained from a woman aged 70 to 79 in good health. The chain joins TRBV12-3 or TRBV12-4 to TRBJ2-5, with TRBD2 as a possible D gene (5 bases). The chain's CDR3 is CASSYPLGSGTVETQYF. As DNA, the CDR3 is TGTGCCAGCAGTTACCCTCTAGGGAGCGGAACGGTGGAGACCCAGTACTTC.